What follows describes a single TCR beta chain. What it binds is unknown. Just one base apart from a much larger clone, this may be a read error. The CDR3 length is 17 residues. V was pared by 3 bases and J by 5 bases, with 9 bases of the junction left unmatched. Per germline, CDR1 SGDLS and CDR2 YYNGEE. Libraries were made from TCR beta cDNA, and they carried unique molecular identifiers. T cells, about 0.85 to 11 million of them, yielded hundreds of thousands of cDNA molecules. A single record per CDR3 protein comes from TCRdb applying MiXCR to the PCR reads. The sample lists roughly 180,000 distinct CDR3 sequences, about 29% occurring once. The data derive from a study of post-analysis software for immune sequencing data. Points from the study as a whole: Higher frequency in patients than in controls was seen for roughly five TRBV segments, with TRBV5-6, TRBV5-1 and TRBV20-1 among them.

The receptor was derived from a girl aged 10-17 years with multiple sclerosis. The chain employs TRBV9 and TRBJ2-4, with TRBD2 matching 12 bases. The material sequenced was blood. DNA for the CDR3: TGTGCCAGCAGCGGCGGACTAGCGGGAAGGGTTGAAAACATTCAGTACTTC. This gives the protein CASSGGLAGRVENIQYF.